These 7 T cell receptor beta chains were sequenced from one sample in a study of T cell repertoires in cytomegalovirus infection. No antigen has been identified for these receptors. TCRdb re-analysed the reads in MiXCR, keeping a single row per CDR3 protein. The sample records 750,000 to 950,000 distinct CDR3 sequences, about 27% being singletons. The sample in question was cultured CD8+ T cells from PBMCs, obtained from culture after CMV antigen stimulation. These receptors originate from a human donor in good health (CMV status not recorded). Some clones in this sample may be carry-over from other donors' samples.

The chain is built from TRBV4-1 and TRBJ2-1, with TRBD1 matching over 9 bases. CDR1 is MGHRA and CDR2 is YSYEKL in the germline V gene. The CDR3 is 15 residues long. V shed 2 bases and J 5 bases; nucleotides not matched to a gene: 4. The CDR3 nucleotides are TGCGCCAGCAGCCAACAGGACAGGGGCAACAATGAGCAGTTCTTC. This gives the protein CASSQQDRGNNEQFF.

This clonotype was recorded at least ten times. This chain connects TRBV5-8 to TRBJ1-2; D gene ambiguous. Trimming cost V 0 bases and J 5 bases, with 8 bases left between them. The CDR3 spans 13 residues. Germline CDR1 and CDR2: SGHTS and YDEGEE. Here the CDR3 reads CASSLVSEYGYTF. Here the CDR3 DNA reads TGTGCCAGCAGCTTGGTGTCAGAGTATGGCTACACCTTC.

V gene TRBV7-4 combines with J gene TRBJ2-3; perhaps D is TRBD1 or TRBD2 (6 bases each). CDR1 is SGHVT, CDR2 SQSDAQ, per germline. The CDR3 is made up of 14 amino acids. V lost 5 bases and J lost 4, with 13 bases in between. The CDR3 protein is CASSPSEGADTQYF. The CDR3 DNA sequence: TGTGCCAGCAGCCCTAGCGAGGGGGCAGATACGCAGTATTTT.

A few counts support this clonotype. V gene TRBV19 combines with J gene TRBJ1-5; 9 bases align to TRBD1. Germline trimming cut 6 bases from V and 7 bases from J; bases unmatched to any gene: 13. The length of the CDR3 is 16 residues. Germline-derived CDR1 and CDR2 are LNHDA and SQIVND (reference sequence). The CDR3 DNA reads as TGTGCCAGTAGGCCGACAGGGGGATCGGCCATCCAGCCCCAGCATTTT. Protein sequence: CASRPTGGSAIQPQHF. The full variable domain, rest sourced from reference TRBV19 and TRBJ1-5, is DGGITQSPKYLFRKEGQNVTLSCEQNLNHDAMYWYRQDPGQGLRLIYYSQIVNDFQKGDIAEGYSVSREKKESFPLTVTSAQKNPTAFYLCASRPTGGSAIQPQHFGDGTRLSIL.

This clonotype has only a few counts. CDR3 sequence: CASSLGGTGIYEQYV. The DNA for the CDR3 is TGTGCCAGCAGCTTAGGTGGGACAGGGATCTACGAGCAGTACGTC. The chain joins TRBV7-9 to TRBJ2-7, with 9 bases aligning to TRBD1. V lost 1 base and J lost 3; bases outside the gene matches: 4. The CDR3 runs 15 residues. Germline V lookup: CDR1 SEHNR, CDR2 FQNEAQ (reference sequence).

This clonotype came up a few times. This chain joins TRBV6-2 or TRBV6-3 and TRBJ2-1; D unclear. The CDR3 spans 16 residues. In germline, CDR1 is MNHEY, CDR2 SVGEGT. V lost 0 bases, J lost 0 bases, and 9 bases lay in between. In DNA form, the CDR3 reads TGTGCCAGCAGTTACTCGACGGTAAGCTCCTACAATGAGCAGTTCTTC. Amino acid sequence: CASSYSTVSSYNEQFF.

This chain links TRBV2 with TRBJ1-2, with D tentatively TRBD1 (6 bases). The CDR3 totals 17 residues. Germline V lookup: CDR1 SNHLY, CDR2 FYNNEI. V lost 4 bases to trimming and J lost 1 base, with 19 bases between them. CDR3 nucleotides: TGTGCCAGCAGTGTCCGGGGAGGGGGAAGTGGTAACTATGGCTACACCTTC. Its translation: CASSVRGGGSGNYGYTF.